A selection of T cell receptor beta chains follows, all from one sample in a study of T cell repertoires in ileal Crohn's disease. The table came from immunoSEQ multiplex PCR; TCRdb's copy has only in-frame clones and leaves some out. The sample yields about 62,000 clones, around 90% seen once. Sequencing used ileal tissue. These TCRs come from an adult with Crohn's disease. Each CDR3 is given with its conserved first and last residue. The D gene is left open where the match is weak. The size entry is marked missing in some rows and otherwise reads once, few, many or a size class.

v_gene: TRBV6-6; d_gene: TRBD2; abundance: NA; j_gene: TRBJ2-3; CDR3aa: CASRPGGSTDTQYF; CDR3nt: TGTGCCAGCAGGCCGGGGGGTAGCACAGATACGCAGTATTTT
v_gene: TRBV27; d_gene: NA; abundance: once; j_gene: TRBJ2-7; CDR3aa: CASSLGGIEQYF; CDR3nt: TGTGCCAGCAGTTTAGGAGGGATCGAGCAGTACTTC
v_gene: TRBV27; d_gene: NA; abundance: NA; j_gene: TRBJ1-4; CDR3aa: CASSTNTALGYEKLFF; CDR3nt: TGTGCCAGCAGCACAAACACAGCACTGGGCTATGAAAAACTGTTTTTT
v_gene: TRBV19; d_gene: TRBD1; abundance: NA; j_gene: TRBJ1-6; CDR3aa: CASDRTGLSSPLHF; CDR3nt: TGTGCCAGTGATAGGACAGGGCTAAGTTCACCCCTCCACTTT
v_gene: TRBV11-3; d_gene: NA; abundance: NA; j_gene: TRBJ1-6; CDR3aa: CASSLQGDSPLHF; CDR3nt: TGTGCCAGCAGCTTGCAGGGTGATTCACCCCTCCACTTT
v_gene: TRBV6-5; d_gene: TRBD1; abundance: NA; j_gene: TRBJ1-4; CDR3aa: CASSYSQGALGEKLFF; CDR3nt: TGTGCCAGCAGTTACTCACAGGGGGCCTTGGGAGAAAAACTGTTTTTT
v_gene: TRBV5-1; d_gene: NA; abundance: few; j_gene: TRBJ1-1; CDR3aa: CASSLEGNPNTEAFF; CDR3nt: TGCGCCAGCAGCTTGGAGGGGAACCCGAACACTGAAGCTTTCTTT
v_gene: TRBV29-1; d_gene: NA; abundance: once; j_gene: TRBJ1-2; CDR3aa: CSVGARVGGYTF; CDR3nt: TGCAGCGTTGGGGCCAGGGTAGGCGGCTACACCTTC
v_gene: TRBV11-2; d_gene: TRBD2; abundance: NA; j_gene: TRBJ2-1; CDR3aa: CASSQNKRSGRGSEQFF; CDR3nt: TGTGCCAGCAGCCAAAACAAGCGGAGCGGGAGGGGGAGTGAGCAGTTCTTC
v_gene: TRBV29-1; d_gene: NA; abundance: NA; j_gene: TRBJ1-1; CDR3aa: CSVIRQTEAFF; CDR3nt: TGCAGCGTTATCCGACAGACTGAAGCTTTCTTT
v_gene: TRBV2; d_gene: NA; abundance: NA; j_gene: TRBJ2-5; CDR3aa: CASSVRGTQETQYF; CDR3nt: TGTGCCAGCAGTGTTAGGGGGACCCAAGAGACCCAGTACTTC
v_gene: TRBV6-6; d_gene: TRBD1; abundance: NA; j_gene: TRBJ1-2; CDR3aa: CASRPRQGNFSYGYTF; CDR3nt: TGTGCCAGCAGACCTCGACAGGGAAATTTTAGTTATGGCTACACCTTC
v_gene: TRBV7-2; d_gene: TRBD1; abundance: NA; j_gene: TRBJ1-3; CDR3aa: CASSLPGGYSGNTIYF; CDR3nt: TGTGCCAGCAGCTTACCAGGGGGCTACTCTGGAAACACCATATATTTT
v_gene: TRBV4-3; d_gene: NA; abundance: NA; j_gene: TRBJ2-3; CDR3aa: CASSQDLVGGATQYF; CDR3nt: TGCGCCAGCAGCCAAGATCTCGTAGGCGGAGCTACGCAGTATTTT
v_gene: TRBV19; d_gene: NA; abundance: NA; j_gene: TRBJ1-4; CDR3aa: CASSIGGAEKLFF; CDR3nt: TGTGCCAGTAGTATCGGTGGGGCGGAAAAACTGTTTTTT
v_gene: TRBV5-6; d_gene: NA; abundance: NA; j_gene: TRBJ1-6; CDR3aa: CASSSTDSPLHF; CDR3nt: TGTGCCAGCAGCTCAACGGATTCACCCCTCCACTTT
v_gene: TRBV27; d_gene: NA; abundance: NA; j_gene: TRBJ2-5; CDR3aa: CATGDQETQYF; CDR3nt: TGTGCCACCGGGGACCAAGAGACCCAGTACTTC
v_gene: TRBV2; d_gene: NA; abundance: NA; j_gene: TRBJ1-1; CDR3aa: CASGTPPTGHTEAFF; CDR3nt: TGTGCCAGCGGGACGCCACCCACAGGGCACACTGAAGCTTTCTTT
v_gene: TRBV11-3; d_gene: NA; abundance: NA; j_gene: TRBJ2-7; CDR3aa: CASSSLYEQYF; CDR3nt: TGTGCCAGCAGCTCCTTATACGAGCAGTACTTC
v_gene: TRBV28; d_gene: TRBD1; abundance: once; j_gene: TRBJ1-6; CDR3aa: CASSLPGGISPLHF; CDR3nt: TGTGCCAGCAGTTTACCAGGGGGCATTTCACCCCTCCACTTT
v_gene: TRBV5-8; d_gene: NA; abundance: NA; j_gene: TRBJ1-1; CDR3aa: CASSSLGATTEAFF; CDR3nt: TGTGCCAGCAGTTCTTTGGGGGCGACCACTGAAGCTTTCTTT
v_gene: TRBV11-2; d_gene: TRBD1; abundance: NA; j_gene: TRBJ2-5; CDR3aa: CASSLDRGLGETQYF; CDR3nt: TGTGCCAGCAGCTTAGATAGGGGGCTGGGGGAGACCCAGTACTTC
v_gene: TRBV7-9; d_gene: TRBD1; abundance: NA; j_gene: TRBJ1-2; CDR3aa: CASRPEGTGSSYTF; CDR3nt: TGTGCCAGCCGCCCAGAAGGGACAGGGTCCAGCTACACCTTC
v_gene: TRBV29-1; d_gene: NA; abundance: NA; j_gene: TRBJ1-1; CDR3aa: CSVEVSLNTEAFF; CDR3nt: TGCAGCGTTGAAGTTAGCTTGAACACTGAAGCTTTCTTT
v_gene: TRBV5-1; d_gene: TRBD1; abundance: NA; j_gene: TRBJ2-1; CDR3aa: CASSPRGRGVSNEQFF; CDR3nt: TGCGCCAGCAGTCCCAGGGGGCGCGGGGTCTCAAATGAGCAGTTCTTC
v_gene: TRBV5-1; d_gene: NA; abundance: few; j_gene: TRBJ1-1; CDR3aa: CASSLRVGTEAFF; CDR3nt: TGCGCCAGCAGCTTGCGGGTTGGCACTGAAGCTTTCTTT
v_gene: TRBV6-5; d_gene: NA; abundance: NA; j_gene: TRBJ2-1; CDR3aa: CASSFTGEQFF; CDR3nt: TGTGCCAGCAGTTTCACCGGTGAGCAGTTCTTC
v_gene: TRBV19; d_gene: TRBD1; abundance: NA; j_gene: TRBJ2-7; CDR3aa: CASSIDATGAYEQYF; CDR3nt: TGTGCCAGTAGTATAGACGCCACAGGGGCCTACGAGCAGTACTTC
v_gene: TRBV5-1; d_gene: TRBD2; abundance: NA; j_gene: TRBJ2-3; CDR3aa: CASSGGLAGATDTQYF; CDR3nt: TGCGCCAGCAGCGGTGGACTAGCGGGGGCCACAGATACGCAGTATTTT
v_gene: TRBV4-1; d_gene: NA; abundance: NA; j_gene: TRBJ1-2; CDR3aa: CASSRAIGGFLYGYTF; CDR3nt: TGCGCCAGCAGCCGAGCCATCGGAGGGTTTCTCTATGGCTACACCTTC
v_gene: TRBV6-1; d_gene: NA; abundance: once; j_gene: TRBJ1-1; CDR3aa: CASRKTENTEAFF; CDR3nt: TGTGCCAGCAGAAAGACAGAAAACACTGAAGCTTTCTTT
v_gene: TRBV10-3; d_gene: NA; abundance: NA; j_gene: TRBJ2-1; CDR3aa: CATWTRGGEQFF; CDR3nt: TGTGCCACCTGGACTAGGGGGGGTGAGCAGTTCTTC
v_gene: TRBV25-1; d_gene: NA; abundance: NA; j_gene: TRBJ1-1; CDR3aa: CASSGVRGTEAFF; CDR3nt: TGTGCCAGCAGTGGCGTACGGGGCACTGAAGCTTTCTTT
v_gene: TRBV7-8; d_gene: NA; abundance: NA; j_gene: TRBJ2-1; CDR3aa: CASSLVPQGSNEQFF; CDR3nt: TGTGCCAGCAGCTTAGTACCACAGGGCAGCAATGAGCAGTTCTTC
v_gene: TRBV2; d_gene: NA; abundance: NA; j_gene: TRBJ1-2; CDR3aa: CASSDPPVTDGYTF; CDR3nt: TGTGCCAGCAGTGATCCCCCGGTTACGGATGGCTACACCTTC
v_gene: TRBV6-1; d_gene: NA; abundance: NA; j_gene: TRBJ1-3; CDR3aa: CASSEGPLGARGTIYF; CDR3nt: TGTGCCAGCAGTGAAGGCCCCCTGGGGGCTCGAGGCACCATATATTTT
v_gene: TRBV18; d_gene: NA; abundance: NA; j_gene: TRBJ2-1; CDR3aa: CASSPLIDNGEQFF; CDR3nt: TGTGCCAGCTCACCATTGATCGACAACGGTGAGCAGTTCTTC
v_gene: TRBV11-3; d_gene: NA; abundance: once; j_gene: TRBJ2-5; CDR3aa: CASSQLRGEGTQYF; CDR3nt: TGTGCCAGCAGCCAGCTAAGGGGGGAGGGGACCCAGTACTTC
v_gene: TRBV18; d_gene: NA; abundance: NA; j_gene: TRBJ2-7; CDR3aa: CASSPTAGHPSDEQYF; CDR3nt: TGTGCCAGCTCACCAACAGCGGGACACCCAAGTGACGAGCAGTACTTC